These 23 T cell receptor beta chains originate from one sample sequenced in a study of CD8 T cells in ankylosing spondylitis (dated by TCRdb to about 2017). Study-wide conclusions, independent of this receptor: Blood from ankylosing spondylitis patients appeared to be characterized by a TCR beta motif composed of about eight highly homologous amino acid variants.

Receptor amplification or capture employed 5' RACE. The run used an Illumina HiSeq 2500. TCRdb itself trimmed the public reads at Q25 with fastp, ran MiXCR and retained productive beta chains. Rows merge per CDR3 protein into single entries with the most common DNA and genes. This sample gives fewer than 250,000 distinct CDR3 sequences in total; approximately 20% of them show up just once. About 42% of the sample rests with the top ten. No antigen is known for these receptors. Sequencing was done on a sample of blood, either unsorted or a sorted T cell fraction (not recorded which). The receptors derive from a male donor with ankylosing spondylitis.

CDR3 nucleotide sequence: TGCAGTGCTACGGGACTAGCGGGGCCCGGGGGGACCCAGTACTTC. It is translated as CSATGLAGPGGTQYF. The chain is built from TRBV20-1 and TRBJ2-5; 13 nucleotides match TRBD2. Looked up from germline, CDR1 is DFQATT and CDR2 is SNEGSKA (reference sequence). The CDR3 spans 15 residues. The trim removed 4 bases at V and 7 bases at J, leaving 9 bases unmatched.

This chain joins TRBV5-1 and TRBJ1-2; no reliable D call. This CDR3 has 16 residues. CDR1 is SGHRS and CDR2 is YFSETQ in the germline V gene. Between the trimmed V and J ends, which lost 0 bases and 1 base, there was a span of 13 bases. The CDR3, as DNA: TGCGCCAGCAGCTTGGATACCGATCTACTTAACTATGGCTACACCTTC. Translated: CASSLDTDLLNYGYTF.

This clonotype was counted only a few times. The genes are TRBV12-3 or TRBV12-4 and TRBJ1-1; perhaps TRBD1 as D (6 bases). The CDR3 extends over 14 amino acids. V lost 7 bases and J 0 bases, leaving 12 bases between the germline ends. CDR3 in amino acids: CASIQGRMNTEAFF. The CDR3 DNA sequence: TGTGCCAGCATACAGGGCAGAATGAACACTGAAGCTTTCTTT.

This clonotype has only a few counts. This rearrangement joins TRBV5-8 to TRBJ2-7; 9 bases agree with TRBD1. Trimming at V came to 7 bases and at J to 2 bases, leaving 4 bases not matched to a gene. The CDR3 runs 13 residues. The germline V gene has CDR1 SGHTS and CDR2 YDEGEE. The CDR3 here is CASPGTGPYEQYF. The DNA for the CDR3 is TGTGCCAGCCCAGGGACAGGGCCCTACGAGCAGTACTTC.

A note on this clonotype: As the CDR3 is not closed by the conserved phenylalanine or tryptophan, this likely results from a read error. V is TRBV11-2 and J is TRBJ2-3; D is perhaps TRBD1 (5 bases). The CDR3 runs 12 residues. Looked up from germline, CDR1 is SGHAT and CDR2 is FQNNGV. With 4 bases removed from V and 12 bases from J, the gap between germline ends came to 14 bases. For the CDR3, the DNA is TGTGCCAGCAGCTCACAGGTCGTTGACCAGTATTTA. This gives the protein CASSSQVVDQYL.

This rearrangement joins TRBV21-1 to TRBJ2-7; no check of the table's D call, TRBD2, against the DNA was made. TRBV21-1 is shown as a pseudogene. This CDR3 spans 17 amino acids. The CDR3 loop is CASSKRRGRACSYEQYF. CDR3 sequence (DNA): TGTGCCAGCAGCAAACGTCGCGGGAGGGCCTGCTCCTACGAGCAGTACTTC.

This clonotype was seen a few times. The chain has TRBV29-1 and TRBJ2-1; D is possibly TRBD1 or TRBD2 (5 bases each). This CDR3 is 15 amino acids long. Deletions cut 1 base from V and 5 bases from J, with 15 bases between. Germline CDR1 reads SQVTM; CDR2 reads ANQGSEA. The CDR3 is CSVEGDPTANNEQFF. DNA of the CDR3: TGCAGCGTTGAAGGGGACCCAACGGCAAACAATGAGCAGTTCTTC.

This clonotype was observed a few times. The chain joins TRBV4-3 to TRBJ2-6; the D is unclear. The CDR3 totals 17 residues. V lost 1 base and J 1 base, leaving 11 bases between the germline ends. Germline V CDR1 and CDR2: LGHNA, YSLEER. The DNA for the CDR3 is TGCGCCAGCAGCCAAGGGGTATTGGGTTCTGGGGCCAACGTCCTGACTTTC. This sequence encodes CASSQGVLGSGANVLTF.

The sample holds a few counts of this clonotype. This chain's CDR3 is CSALDREGTYEQYF. CDR3 coding DNA: TGCAGTGCCCTGGACAGGGAGGGGACCTACGAGCAGTACTTC. The chain has TRBV20-1 and TRBJ2-7, with D perhaps TRBD1 (8 bases). Per germline, CDR1 DFQATT and CDR2 SNEGSKA (reference sequence). V dropped 6 bases and J dropped 2 bases, with 17 bases sitting between them. CDR3 size: 14 residues.

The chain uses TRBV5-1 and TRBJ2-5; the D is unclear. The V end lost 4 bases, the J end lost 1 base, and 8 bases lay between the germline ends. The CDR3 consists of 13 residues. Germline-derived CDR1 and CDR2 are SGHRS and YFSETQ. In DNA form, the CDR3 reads TGCGCCAGCAGCCCGGCTCCCCAAGAGACCCAGTACTTC. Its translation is CASSPAPQETQYF.

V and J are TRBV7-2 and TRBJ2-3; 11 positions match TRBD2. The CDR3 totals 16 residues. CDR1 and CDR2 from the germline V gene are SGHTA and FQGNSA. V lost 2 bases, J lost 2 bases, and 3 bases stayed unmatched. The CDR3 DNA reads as TGTGCCAGCAGCTTACTAGCGGGGGGAGACACAGATACGCAGTATTTT. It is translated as CASSLLAGGDTDTQYF.

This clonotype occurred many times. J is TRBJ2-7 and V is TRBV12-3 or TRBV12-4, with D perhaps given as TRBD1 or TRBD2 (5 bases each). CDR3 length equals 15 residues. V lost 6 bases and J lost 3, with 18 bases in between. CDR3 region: CASSPTSGPDYEQYF. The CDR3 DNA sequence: TGTGCCAGCAGCCCGACTTCGGGGCCCGACTACGAGCAGTACTTC.

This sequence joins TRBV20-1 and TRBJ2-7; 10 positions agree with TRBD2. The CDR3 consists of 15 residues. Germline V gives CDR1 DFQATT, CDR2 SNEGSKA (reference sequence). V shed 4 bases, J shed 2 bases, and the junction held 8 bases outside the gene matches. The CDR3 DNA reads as TGCAGTGCTACTGGTCAAGCGGGGGGGGCCTACGAGCAGTACTTC. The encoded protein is CSATGQAGGAYEQYF.

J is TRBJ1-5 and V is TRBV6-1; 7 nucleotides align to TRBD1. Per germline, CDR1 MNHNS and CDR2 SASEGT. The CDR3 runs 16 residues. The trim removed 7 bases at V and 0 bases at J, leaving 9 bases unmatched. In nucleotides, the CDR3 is TGTGCCAGCACCGCGACAGGGTCCTATAGCAATCAGCCCCAGCATTTT. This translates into CASTATGSYSNQPQHF.

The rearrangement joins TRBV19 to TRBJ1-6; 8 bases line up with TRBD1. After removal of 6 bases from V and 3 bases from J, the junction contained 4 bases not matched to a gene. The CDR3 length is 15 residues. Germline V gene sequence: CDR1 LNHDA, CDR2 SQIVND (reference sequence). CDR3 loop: CASSSTGGYNSPLHF. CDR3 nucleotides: TGTGCCAGTAGCAGTACAGGGGGCTATAATTCACCCCTCCACTTT.

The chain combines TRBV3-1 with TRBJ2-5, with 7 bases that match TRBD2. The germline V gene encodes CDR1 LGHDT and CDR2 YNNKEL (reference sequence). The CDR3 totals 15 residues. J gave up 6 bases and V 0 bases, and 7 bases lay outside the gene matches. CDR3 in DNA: TGTGCCAGCAGCCAAGATCCGGGGCGGGGGAAGACCCAGTACTTC. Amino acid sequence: CASSQDPGRGKTQYF.

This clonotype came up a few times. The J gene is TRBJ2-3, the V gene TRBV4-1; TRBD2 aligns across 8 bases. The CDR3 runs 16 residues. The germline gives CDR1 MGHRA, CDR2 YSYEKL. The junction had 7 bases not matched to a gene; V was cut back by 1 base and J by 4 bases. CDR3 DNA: TGCGCCAGCAGCCAAGGGACTAGCTTGGTGTCAGATACGCAGTATTTT. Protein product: CASSQGTSLVSDTQYF.

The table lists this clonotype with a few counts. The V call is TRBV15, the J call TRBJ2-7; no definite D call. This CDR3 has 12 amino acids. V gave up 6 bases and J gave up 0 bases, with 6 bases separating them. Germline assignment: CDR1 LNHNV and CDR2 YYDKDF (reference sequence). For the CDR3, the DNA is TGTGCCACCAGGAGCCGCTCCTACGAGCAGTACTTC. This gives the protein CATRSRSYEQYF.

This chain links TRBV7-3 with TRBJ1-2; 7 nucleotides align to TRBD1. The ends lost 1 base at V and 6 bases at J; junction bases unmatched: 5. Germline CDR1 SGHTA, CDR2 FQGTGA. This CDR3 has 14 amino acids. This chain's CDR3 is CASSLIGGGDGYTF. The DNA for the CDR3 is TGTGCCAGCAGCTTAATAGGAGGGGGCGATGGCTACACCTTC.

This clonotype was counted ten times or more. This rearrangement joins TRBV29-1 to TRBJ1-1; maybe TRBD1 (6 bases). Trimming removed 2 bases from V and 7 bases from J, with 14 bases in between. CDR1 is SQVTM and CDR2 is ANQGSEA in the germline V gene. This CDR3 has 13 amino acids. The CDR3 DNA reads TGCAGCGTTGAACCTCAAACAGGGTTTGAAGCTTTCTTT. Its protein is CSVEPQTGFEAFF.

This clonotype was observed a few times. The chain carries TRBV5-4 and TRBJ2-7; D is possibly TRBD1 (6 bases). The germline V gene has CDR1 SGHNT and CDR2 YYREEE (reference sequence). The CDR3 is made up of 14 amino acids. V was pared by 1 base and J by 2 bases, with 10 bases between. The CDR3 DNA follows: TGTGCCAGCAGCTTGTCGGACAGCCCCTACGAGCAGTACTTC. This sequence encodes CASSLSDSPYEQYF.

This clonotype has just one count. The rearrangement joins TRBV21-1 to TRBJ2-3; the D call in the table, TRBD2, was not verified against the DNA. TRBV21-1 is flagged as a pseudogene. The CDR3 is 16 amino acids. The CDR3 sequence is CASSKECGSHPDTQYF. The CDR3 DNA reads TGTGCCAGCAGCAAAGAATGCGGGAGCCACCCAGATACGCAGTATTTT.

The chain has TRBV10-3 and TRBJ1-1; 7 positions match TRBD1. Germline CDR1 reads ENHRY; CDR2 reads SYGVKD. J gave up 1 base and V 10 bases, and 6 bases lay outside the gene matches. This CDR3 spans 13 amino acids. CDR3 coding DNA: TGTGCCACGCAAACAGGGGCGAACACTGAAGCTTTCTTT. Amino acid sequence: CATQTGANTEAFF.